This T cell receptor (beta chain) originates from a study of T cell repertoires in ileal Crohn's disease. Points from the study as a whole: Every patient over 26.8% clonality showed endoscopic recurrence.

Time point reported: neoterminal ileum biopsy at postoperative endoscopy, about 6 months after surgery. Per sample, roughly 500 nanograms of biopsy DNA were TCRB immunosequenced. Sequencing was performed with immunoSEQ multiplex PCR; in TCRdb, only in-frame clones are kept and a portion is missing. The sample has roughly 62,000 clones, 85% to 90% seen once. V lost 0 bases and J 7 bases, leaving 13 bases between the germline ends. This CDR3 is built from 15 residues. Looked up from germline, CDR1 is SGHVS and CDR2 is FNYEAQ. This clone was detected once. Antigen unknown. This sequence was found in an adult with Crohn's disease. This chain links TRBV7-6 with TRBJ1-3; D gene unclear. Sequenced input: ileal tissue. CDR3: CASSLAGVGGNTIYF. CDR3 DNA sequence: TGTGCCAGCAGCTTAGCTGGGGTAGGAGGGAACACCATATATTTT.